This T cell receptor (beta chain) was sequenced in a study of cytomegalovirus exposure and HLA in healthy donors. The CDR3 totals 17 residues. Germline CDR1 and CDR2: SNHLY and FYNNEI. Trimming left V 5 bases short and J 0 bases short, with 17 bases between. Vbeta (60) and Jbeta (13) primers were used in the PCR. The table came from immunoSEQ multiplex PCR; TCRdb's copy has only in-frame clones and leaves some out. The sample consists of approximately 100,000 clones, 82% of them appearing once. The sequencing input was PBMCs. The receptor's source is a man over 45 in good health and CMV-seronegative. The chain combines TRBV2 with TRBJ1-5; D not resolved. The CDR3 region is CASSLSDLRYSNQPQHF. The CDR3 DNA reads TGTGCCAGCAGTCTGAGCGACCTCCGATATAGCAATCAGCCCCAGCATTTT.